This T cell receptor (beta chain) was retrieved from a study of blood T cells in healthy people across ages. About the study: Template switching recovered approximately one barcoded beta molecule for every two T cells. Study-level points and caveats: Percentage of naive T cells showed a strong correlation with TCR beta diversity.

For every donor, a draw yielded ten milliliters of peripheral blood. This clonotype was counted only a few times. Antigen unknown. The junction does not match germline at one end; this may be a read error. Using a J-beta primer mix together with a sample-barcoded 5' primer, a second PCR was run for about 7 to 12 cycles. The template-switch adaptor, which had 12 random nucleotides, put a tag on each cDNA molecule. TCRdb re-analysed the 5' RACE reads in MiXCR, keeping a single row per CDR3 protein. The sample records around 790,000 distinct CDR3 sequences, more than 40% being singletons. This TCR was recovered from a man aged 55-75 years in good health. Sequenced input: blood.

The CDR3 protein is CANSLVWDRGTEAFF. The CDR3 DNA sequence: TGTGCCAACAGCTTAGTGTGGGACCGGGGTACTGAAGCTTTCTTT. The chain recombines TRBV7-2 with TRBJ1-1, with a possible D match to TRBD1 (5 bases). The CDR3 sequence is 15 residues long. Looked up from germline, CDR1 is SGHTA and CDR2 is FQGNSA.